This T cell receptor beta chain was sequenced in a study of blood T cell repertoires in COVID-19. Across the whole study: Whether acute or convalescent, the COVID-19 samples came from the United States, Italy and Spain. PBMCs, B-cell-depleted T cells, or T cells were the source of the cDNA or gDNA that made up the material.

In the authors' methods: Reference gene primer amplification gave estimated nucleated cell counts. The repertoire was sequenced with immunoSEQ multiplex PCR; TCRdb's copy has only in-frame clones and lacks some. D and trimming were read from the DNA, whereas the V and J calls and clone size are those reported in that table. The sample has more than 95,000 clones, approximately 86% seen once. The CDR3 loop spans 17 amino acids. V lost 2 bases and J lost 8; bases outside the gene matches: 10. CDR1 and CDR2 (germline): MNHEY, SMNVEV (reference sequence). The TCR was taken from a human donor in a cohort sampled during active COVID-19. The sample taken for sequencing was peripheral blood. V gene TRBV27 combines with J gene TRBJ1-4, with TRBD1 matching 11 bases. The CDR3 reads CASSLAGTGGGWEKLFF. CDR3 coding DNA: TGTGCCAGCAGTTTAGCCGGGACAGGGGGAGGTTGGGAAAAACTGTTTTTT.